A selection of T cell receptor beta chains follows, all from one sample in a study of PD-1 blockade in classical Hodgkin lymphoma. TCRdb keeps only in-frame clones here, not all; method: immunoSEQ multiplex PCR. The sample includes fewer than 35,000 clones, about 93% of them seen just once. This sample comprised CD4+ T cells from blood, obtained before the fourth cycle of nivolumab. All receptors derive from a human donor with classical Hodgkin lymphoma. Each CDR3 is given with its conserved first and last residue. The order of the fields is J gene, V gene, D gene, clone size, CDR3 protein, CDR3 DNA. A D gene is named only where the DNA matches it firmly. Only part of the rows carry a size: once, few, many, or a class if the clone is expanded.

>TRBJ2-7|TRBV18|.|.
CASSPQARRTYEQYF
TGTGCCAGCTCCCCACAGGCAAGACGAACCTACGAGCAGTACTTC
>TRBJ2-7|TRBV5-1|TRBD2|.
CASSPTSGGGSYEQYF
TGCGCCAGCAGCCCAACGAGCGGGGGGGGCTCCTACGAGCAGTACTTC
>TRBJ2-2|TRBV10-2|.|once
CASSEAGELFF
TGCGCCAGCAGTGAAGCCGGGGAGCTGTTTTTT
>TRBJ1-1|TRBV6-6|TRBD1|.
CASDRAGNTEAFF
TGTGCCAGTGACAGGGCTGGAAACACTGAAGCTTTCTTT
>TRBJ2-7|TRBV7-2|.|.
CASSPRYYEQYF
TGTGCCAGCAGCCCCCGTTACTACGAGCAGTACTTC
>TRBJ2-3|TRBV7-9|TRBD2|.
CASTLGLAGPTDTQYF
TGTGCCAGCACCCTAGGACTAGCGGGGCCCACAGATACGCAGTATTTT
>TRBJ2-6|TRBV7-3|.|.
CASSQLGATGANVLTF
TGTGCCAGCAGCCAACTTGGGGCTACTGGGGCCAACGTCCTGACTTTC
>TRBJ1-5|TRBV7-8|TRBD1|few
CASSLAGAPDRGWSQPQHF
TGTGCCAGCAGCTTAGCGGGGGCCCCCGACAGGGGTTGGAGTCAGCCCCAGCATTTT
>TRBJ2-6|TRBV5-6|.|.
CASSTTGTGANVLTF
TGTGCCAGCAGCACTACAGGGACTGGGGCCAACGTCCTGACTTTC
>TRBJ2-7|TRBV5-6|TRBD2|.
CASSMTGIAGEQYF
TGTGCCAGCAGCATGACTGGCATAGCGGGCGAGCAGTACTTC
>TRBJ1-1|TRBV6-5|.|.
CASSYGLRAFF
TGTGCCAGCAGTTACGGTCTTAGGGCTTTCTTT
>TRBJ2-1|TRBV7-9|.|.
CASSLEGYYNEQFF
TGTGCCAGCAGCTTAGAGGGCTACTACAATGAGCAGTTCTTC
>TRBJ2-6|TRBV18|.|.
CASSHRGQDRGSGANVLTF
TGTGCCAGCTCACATCGTGGCCAAGACAGAGGCTCTGGGGCCAACGTCCTGACTTTC
>TRBJ2-1|TRBV9|TRBD2|.
CASSPLAGEGHEQFF
TGTGCCAGCAGCCCACTAGCGGGAGAAGGACATGAGCAGTTCTTC
>TRBJ1-2|TRBV19|.|.
CASSPTLSANYGYTF
TGTGCCAGTAGCCCCACCCTAAGTGCGAACTATGGCTACACCTTC
>TRBJ2-7|TRBV27|.|.
CASSGGNYEQYF
TGTGCCAGCTCCGGTGGGAACTACGAGCAGTACTTC
>TRBJ1-4|TRBV6-1|.|.
CASRDMGRMYEKLFF
TGTGCCAGCAGGGACATGGGGAGGATGTATGAAAAACTGTTTTTT
>TRBJ1-6|TRBV5-4|TRBD1|.
CASRTGQGAGSPLHF
TGTGCCAGCAGGACAGGACAGGGGGCGGGGTCACCCCTCCACTTT
>TRBJ2-7|TRBV27|.|.
CASSSGSYEQYF
TGTGCCAGCAGCTCCGGGTCCTACGAGCAGTACTTC
>TRBJ2-7|TRBV28|.|.
CASSYTDSFYEQYF
TGTGCCAGCAGTTATACAGACAGTTTCTACGAGCAGTACTTC